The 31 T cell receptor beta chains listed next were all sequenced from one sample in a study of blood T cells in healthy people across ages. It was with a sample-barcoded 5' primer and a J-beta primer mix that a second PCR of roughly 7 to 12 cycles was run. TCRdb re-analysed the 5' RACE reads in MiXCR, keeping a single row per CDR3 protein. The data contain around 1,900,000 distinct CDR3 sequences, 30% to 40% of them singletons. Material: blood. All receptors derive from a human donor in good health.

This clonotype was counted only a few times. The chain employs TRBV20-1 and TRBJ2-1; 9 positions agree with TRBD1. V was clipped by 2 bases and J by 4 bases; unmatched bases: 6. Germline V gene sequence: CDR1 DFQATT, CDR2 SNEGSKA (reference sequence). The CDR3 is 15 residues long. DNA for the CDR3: TGCAGTGCTAGACTACCGGGACAGGGTTACAATGAGCAGTTCTTC. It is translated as CSARLPGQGYNEQFF.

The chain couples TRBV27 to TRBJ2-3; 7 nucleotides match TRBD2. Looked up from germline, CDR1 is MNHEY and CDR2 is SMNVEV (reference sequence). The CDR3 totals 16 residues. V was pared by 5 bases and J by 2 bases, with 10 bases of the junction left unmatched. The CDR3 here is CASSIIAGPLTDTQYF. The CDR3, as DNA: TGTGCCAGCAGTATCATAGCGGGCCCCCTCACAGATACGCAGTATTTT.

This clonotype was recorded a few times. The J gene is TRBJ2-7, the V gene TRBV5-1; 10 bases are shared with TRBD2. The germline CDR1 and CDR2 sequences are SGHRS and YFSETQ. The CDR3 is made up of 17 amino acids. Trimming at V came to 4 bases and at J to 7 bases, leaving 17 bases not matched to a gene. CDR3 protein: CASSLGSSGGPLGEQYF. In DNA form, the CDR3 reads TGCGCCAGCAGCCTCGGCTCTAGCGGGGGCCCTCTCGGAGAGCAGTACTTC.

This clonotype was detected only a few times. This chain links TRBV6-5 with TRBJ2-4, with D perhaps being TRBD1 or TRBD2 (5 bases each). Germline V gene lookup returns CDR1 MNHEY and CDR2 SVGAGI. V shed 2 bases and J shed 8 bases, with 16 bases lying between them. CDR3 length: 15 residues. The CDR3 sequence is CASSYKNRPGDIQYF. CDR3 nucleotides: TGTGCCAGCAGTTACAAGAACAGGCCCGGGGACATTCAGTACTTC.

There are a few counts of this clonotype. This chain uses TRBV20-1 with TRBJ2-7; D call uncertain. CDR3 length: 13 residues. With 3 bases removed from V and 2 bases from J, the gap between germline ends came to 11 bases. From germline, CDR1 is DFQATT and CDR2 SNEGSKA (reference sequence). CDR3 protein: CSARGRKTYEQYF. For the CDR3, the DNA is TGCAGTGCTAGGGGCCGAAAAACCTACGAGCAGTACTTC.

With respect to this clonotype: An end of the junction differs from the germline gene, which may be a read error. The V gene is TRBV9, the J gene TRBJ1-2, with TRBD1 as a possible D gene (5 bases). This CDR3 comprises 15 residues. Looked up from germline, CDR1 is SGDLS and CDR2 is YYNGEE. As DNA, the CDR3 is TGTGCCAGCAGCATCGGACATGAGGGAGCCTATGACTACACCTTC. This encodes CASSIGHEGAYDYTF.

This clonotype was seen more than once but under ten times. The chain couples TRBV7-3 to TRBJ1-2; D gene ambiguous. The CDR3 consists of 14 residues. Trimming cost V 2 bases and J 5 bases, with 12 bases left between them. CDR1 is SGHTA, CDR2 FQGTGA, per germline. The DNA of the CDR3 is TGTGCCAGCAGCTTACACCATCGAGGGTATGGCTACACCTTC. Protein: CASSLHHRGYGYTF.

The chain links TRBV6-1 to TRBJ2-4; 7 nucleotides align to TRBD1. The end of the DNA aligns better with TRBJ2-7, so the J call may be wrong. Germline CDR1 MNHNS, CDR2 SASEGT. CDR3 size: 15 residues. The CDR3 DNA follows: TGTGCCAGCAGTGAAGCGGGACAGTTCTCCTACGAGCAGTACTTC. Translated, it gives CASSEAGQFSYEQYF.

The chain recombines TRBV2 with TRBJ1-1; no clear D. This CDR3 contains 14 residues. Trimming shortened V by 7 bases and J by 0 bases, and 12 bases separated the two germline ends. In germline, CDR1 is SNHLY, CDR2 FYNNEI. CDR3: CASINSPLNTEAFF. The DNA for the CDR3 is TGTGCCAGCATAAACTCACCTTTGAACACTGAAGCTTTCTTT.

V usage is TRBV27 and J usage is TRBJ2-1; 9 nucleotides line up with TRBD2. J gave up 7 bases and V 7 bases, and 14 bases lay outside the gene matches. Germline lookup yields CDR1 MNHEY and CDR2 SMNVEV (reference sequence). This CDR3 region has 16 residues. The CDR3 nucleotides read TGTGCCAGCAATCCCCAAGGCGGGGGGGAGGAGAATGAGCAGTTCTTC. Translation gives CASNPQGGGEENEQFF.

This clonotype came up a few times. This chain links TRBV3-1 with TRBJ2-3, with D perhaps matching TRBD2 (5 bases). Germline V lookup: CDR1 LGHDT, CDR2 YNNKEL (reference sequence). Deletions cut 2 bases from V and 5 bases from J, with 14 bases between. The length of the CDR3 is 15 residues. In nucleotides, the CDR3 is TGTGCCAGCAGCCAAAATTGGCTAGCCCTAGATACGCAGTATTTT. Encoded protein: CASSQNWLALDTQYF.

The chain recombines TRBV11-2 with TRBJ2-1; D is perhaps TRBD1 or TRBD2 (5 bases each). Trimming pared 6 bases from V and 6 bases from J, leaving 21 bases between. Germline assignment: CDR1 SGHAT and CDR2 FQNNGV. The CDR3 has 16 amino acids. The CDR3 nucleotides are TGTGCCAGCAGTCCCCCGGGGCAGAATTTGGTCAATGAGCAGTTCTTC. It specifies CASSPPGQNLVNEQFF.

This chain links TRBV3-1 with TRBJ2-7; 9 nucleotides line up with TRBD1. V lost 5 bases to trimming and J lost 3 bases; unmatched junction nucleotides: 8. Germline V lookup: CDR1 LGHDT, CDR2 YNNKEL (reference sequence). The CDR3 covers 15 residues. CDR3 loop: CASSTRTGEHYEQYF. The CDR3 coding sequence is TGTGCCAGCAGCACACGGACAGGGGAACACTACGAGCAGTACTTC.

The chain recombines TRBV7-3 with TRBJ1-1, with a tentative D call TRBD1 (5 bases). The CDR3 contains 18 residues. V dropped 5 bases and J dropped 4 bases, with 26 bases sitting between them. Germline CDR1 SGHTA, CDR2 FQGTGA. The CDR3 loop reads CASSHILAGGGEGTEAFF. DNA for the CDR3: TGTGCCAGCAGCCACATTCTGGCCGGGGGAGGTGAGGGCACTGAAGCTTTCTTT.

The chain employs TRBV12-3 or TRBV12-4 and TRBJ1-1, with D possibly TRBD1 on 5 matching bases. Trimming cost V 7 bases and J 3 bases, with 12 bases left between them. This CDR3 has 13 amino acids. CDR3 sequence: CASTLAGDTEAFF. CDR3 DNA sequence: TGTGCCAGCACCTTGGCGGGGGACACTGAAGCTTTCTTT.

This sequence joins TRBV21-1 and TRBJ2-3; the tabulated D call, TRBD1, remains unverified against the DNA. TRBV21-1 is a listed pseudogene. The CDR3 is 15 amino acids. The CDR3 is CAGSKQGESTDTQYF. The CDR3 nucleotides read TGTGCCGGATCTAAACAGGGTGAATCGACAGATACGCAGTATTTT.

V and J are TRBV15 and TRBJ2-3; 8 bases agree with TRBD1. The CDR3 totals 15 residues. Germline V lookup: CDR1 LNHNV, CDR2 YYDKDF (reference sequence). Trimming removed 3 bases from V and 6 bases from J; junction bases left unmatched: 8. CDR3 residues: CATSSLGRGLDTQYF. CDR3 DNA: TGTGCCACCAGCAGCCTAGGCAGGGGGCTGGATACGCAGTATTTT.

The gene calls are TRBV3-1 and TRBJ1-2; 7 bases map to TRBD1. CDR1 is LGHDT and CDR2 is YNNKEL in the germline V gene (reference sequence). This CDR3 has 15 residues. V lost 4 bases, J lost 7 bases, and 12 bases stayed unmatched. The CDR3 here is CASSPHLTGVGGYTF. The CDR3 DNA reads TGTGCCAGCAGCCCCCACCTCACAGGGGTGGGTGGCTACACCTTC.

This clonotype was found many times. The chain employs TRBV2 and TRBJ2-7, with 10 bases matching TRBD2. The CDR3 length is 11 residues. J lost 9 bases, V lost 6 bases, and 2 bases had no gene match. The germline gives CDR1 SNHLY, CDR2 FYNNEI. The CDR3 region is CASSLAGVQYF. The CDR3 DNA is TGTGCCAGCAGCCTAGCGGGGGTGCAGTACTTC. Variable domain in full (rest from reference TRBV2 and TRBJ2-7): EPEVTQTPSHQVTQMGQEVILRCVPISNHLYFYWYRQILGQKVEFLVSFYNNEISEKSEIFDDQFSVERPDGSNFTLKIRSTKLEDSAMYFCASSLAGVQYFGPGTRLTVT.

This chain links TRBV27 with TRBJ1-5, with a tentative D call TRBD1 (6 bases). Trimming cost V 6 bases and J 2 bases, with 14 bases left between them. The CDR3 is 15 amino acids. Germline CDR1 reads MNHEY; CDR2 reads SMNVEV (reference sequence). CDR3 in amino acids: CASSQGTLGNQPQHF. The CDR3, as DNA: TGTGCCAGCAGCCAGGGGACCTTGGGCAATCAGCCCCAGCATTTT.

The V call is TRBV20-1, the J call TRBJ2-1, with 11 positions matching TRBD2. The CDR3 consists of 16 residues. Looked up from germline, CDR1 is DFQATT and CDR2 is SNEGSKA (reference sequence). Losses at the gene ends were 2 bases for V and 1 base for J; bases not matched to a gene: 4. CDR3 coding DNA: TGCAGTGCTAGATCCCTAGCGGGGGGTTCCTACAATGAGCAGTTCTTC. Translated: CSARSLAGGSYNEQFF.

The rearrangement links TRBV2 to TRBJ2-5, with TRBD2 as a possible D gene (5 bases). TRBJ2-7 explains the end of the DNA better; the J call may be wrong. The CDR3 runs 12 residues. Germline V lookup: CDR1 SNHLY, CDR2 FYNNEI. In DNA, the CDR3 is TGTGCCAGCAGTGAATTCGGGATCGAGCAGTACTTC. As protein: CASSEFGIEQYF.

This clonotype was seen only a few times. CDR3: CASSHQREYGYTF. The CDR3 DNA reads TGCGCCAGCAGCCATCAGAGAGAATATGGCTACACCTTC. J is TRBJ1-2 and V is TRBV4-3; no clear D. The V gene lost 3 bases and the J gene lost 5 bases, with 10 bases spanning the gap. Germline values: CDR1 LGHNA, CDR2 YSLEER. The CDR3 has 13 residues.

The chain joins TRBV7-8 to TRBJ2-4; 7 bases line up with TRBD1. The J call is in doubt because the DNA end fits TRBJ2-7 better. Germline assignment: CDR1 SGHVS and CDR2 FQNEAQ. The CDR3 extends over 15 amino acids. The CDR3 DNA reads TGTGCCAGCAGCTTCAACTTACAGGGGTCGTACGAGCAGTACTTC. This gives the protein CASSFNLQGSYEQYF.

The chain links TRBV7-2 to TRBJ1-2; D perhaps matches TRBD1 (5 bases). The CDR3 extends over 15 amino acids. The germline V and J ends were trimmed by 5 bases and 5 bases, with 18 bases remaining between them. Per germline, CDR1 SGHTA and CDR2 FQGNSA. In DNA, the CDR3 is TGTGCCAGCAGCCAACGCCCAGACAGTCGTTATGGCTACACCTTC. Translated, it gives CASSQRPDSRYGYTF.

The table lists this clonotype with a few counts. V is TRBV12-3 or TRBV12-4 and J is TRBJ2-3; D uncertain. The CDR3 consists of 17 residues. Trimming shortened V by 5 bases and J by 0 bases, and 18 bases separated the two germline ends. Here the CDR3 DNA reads TGTGCCAGCAGTCCTCAGACGCAGGTGTGGAGCACAGATACGCAGTATTTT. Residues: CASSPQTQVWSTDTQYF.

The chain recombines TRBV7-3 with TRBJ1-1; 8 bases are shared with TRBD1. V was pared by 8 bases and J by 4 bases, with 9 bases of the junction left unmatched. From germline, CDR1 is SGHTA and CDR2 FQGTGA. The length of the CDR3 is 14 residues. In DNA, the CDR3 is TGTGCCAGCTCGACAGGGGCCATGGGCACTGAAGCTTTCTTT. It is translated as CASSTGAMGTEAFF. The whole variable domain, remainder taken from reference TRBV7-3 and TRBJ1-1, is GAGVSQTPSNKVTEKGKYVELRCDPISGHTALYWYRQSLGQGPEFLIYFQGTGAADDSGLPNDRFFAVRPEGSVSTLKIQRTERGDSAVYLCASSTGAMGTEAFFGQGTRLTVV.

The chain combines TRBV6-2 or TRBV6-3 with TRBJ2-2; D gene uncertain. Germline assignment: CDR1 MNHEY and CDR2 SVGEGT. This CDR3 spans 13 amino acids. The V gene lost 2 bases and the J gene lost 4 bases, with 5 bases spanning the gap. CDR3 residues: CASSYPLTGELFF. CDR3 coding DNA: TGTGCCAGCAGTTACCCCCTCACCGGGGAGCTGTTTTTT.

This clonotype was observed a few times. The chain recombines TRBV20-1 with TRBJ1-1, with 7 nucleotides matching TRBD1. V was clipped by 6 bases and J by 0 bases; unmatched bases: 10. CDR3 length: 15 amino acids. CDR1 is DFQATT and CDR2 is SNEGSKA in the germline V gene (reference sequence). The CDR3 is CSAATGQVMNTEAFF. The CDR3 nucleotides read TGCAGTGCAGCGACAGGGCAGGTCATGAACACTGAAGCTTTCTTT.

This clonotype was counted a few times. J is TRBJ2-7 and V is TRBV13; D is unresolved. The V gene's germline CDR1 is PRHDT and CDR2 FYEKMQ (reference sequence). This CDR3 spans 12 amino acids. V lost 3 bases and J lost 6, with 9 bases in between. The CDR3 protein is CASSFGFVEQYF. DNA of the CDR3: TGTGCCAGCAGCTTTGGGTTCGTCGAGCAGTACTTC.

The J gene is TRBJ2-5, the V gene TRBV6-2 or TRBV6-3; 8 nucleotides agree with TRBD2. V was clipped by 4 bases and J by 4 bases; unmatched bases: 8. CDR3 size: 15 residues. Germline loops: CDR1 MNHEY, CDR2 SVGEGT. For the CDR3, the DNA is TGTGCCAGCAGTTGGGAAGCGGGGGCCGGAGAGACCCAGTACTTC. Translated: CASSWEAGAGETQYF.